Sequencing of this T cell receptor beta chain was carried out in a study of blood T cell repertoires in COVID-19. Study details: The origin of the acute and convalescent COVID-19 samples was the United States, Italy and Spain. The analysed material was cDNA or gDNA that came from T cells, B-cell-depleted T cells, or PBMCs.

J lost 5 bases, V lost 6 bases, and 7 bases had no gene match. The germline gives CDR1 LGHNA, CDR2 YNFKEQ. The CDR3 is made up of 14 amino acids. In the study's own analysis: From reference gene primer amplification, estimates of nucleated cell counts were derived. Produced via immunoSEQ multiplex PCR; TCRdb's table is partial and in-frame only. The V and J calls and the clone size are those of that table, but D and trimming were determined from the DNA. Here the sample spans tens of thousands of clones, almost 95% being singletons. The material sequenced was peripheral blood. The J gene is TRBJ1-1, the V gene TRBV4-2, with 9 bases that match TRBD1. This sequence was found in a man aged 50-60 years with active COVID-19. The CDR3 sequence is CASRIQGAGTEAFF. In DNA form, the CDR3 reads TGTGCCAGCAGAATACAGGGGGCAGGGACTGAAGCTTTCTTT.